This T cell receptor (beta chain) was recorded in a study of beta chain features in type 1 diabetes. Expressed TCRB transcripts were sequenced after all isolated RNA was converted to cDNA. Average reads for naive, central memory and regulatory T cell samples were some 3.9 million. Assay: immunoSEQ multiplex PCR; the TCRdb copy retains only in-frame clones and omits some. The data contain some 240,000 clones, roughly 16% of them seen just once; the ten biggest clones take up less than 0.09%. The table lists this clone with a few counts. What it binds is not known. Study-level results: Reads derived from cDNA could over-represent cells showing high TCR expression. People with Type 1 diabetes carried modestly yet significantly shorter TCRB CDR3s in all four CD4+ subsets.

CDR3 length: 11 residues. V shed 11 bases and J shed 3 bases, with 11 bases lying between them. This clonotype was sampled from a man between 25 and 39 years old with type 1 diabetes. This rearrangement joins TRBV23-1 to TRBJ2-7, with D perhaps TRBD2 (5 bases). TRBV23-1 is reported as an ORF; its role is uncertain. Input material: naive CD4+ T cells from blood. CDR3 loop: CAAPGDYEQYF. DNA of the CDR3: TGCGCCGCACCCGGGGACTACGAGCAGTACTTC.